This T cell receptor (beta chain) was found in a study of T cells in Graves' hyperthyroidism and ophthalmopathy. In germline, CDR1 is SGHAT, CDR2 FQDESV (reference sequence). V was cut by 4 bases and J by 0 bases, with 11 bases left in between. The CDR3 loop spans 15 amino acids. TCR beta CDR3 region amplification was performed from RNA transcripts. HTBI primers were the set used in a first-round RT-PCR of the TCR CDR3. From the multiplex PCR reads, TCRdb called clonotypes with MiXCR, one entry per CDR3 protein. The profile shows some 620,000 distinct CDR3 sequences, around 15% of them singletons. This clonotype was seen many times. Its matching antigen is unknown. 10 ml of fresh peripheral blood supplied the PBMCs. Findings of the study overall: Ophthalmopathy stood apart from stable hyperthyroidism in a 13 V-J model.

Sequenced input: blood. This sequence originates from a woman aged 25-40 years with Graves' hyperthyroidism. The chain links TRBV11-1 to TRBJ2-3; no definite D call. CDR3 residues: CASSSAGPSTDTQYF. Written as DNA, the CDR3 is TGTGCCAGCAGCTCGGCAGGACCTAGCACAGATACGCAGTATTTT.